A selection of T cell receptor beta chains follows, all from one sample in a study of cytomegalovirus exposure and HLA in healthy donors. Sequenced by immunoSEQ multiplex PCR; TCRdb stores in-frame clones only, minus some. This listing includes 100,000 to 150,000 clones. The specimen sequenced was PBMCs. Receptor source: a man aged 35-49 years in good health and CMV-seronegative. Each CDR3 is given with its conserved first and last residue. Each record gives: V gene, J gene, CDR3 length, D gene, CDR3 DNA, CDR3 protein. D genes are given only for firm matches.

V gene: TRBV9
J gene: TRBJ2-1
CDR3 length: 13
D gene: NA
CDR3 DNA: TGTGCCAGCAGGGGGGCTAGCTCCGATGAGCAGTTCTTC
CDR3 protein: CASRGASSDEQFF

V gene: TRBV4-1
J gene: TRBJ2-5
CDR3 length: 15
D gene: NA
CDR3 DNA: TGCGCCAGCAGCCAAGATTTGGAGTACCAAGAGACCCAGTACTTC
CDR3 protein: CASSQDLEYQETQYF

V gene: TRBV7-9
J gene: TRBJ2-2
CDR3 length: 15
D gene: NA
CDR3 DNA: TGTGCCAGCAGCTTGCGGCCGATAGTCACCGGGGAGCTGTTTTTT
CDR3 protein: CASSLRPIVTGELFF

V gene: TRBV28
J gene: TRBJ1-2
CDR3 length: 13
D gene: NA
CDR3 DNA: TGTGCCAGCAGTCCCAACAGGGTCTGGGGCTACACCTTC
CDR3 protein: CASSPNRVWGYTF

V gene: TRBV29-1
J gene: TRBJ2-7
CDR3 length: 14
D gene: TRBD2
CDR3 DNA: TGCAGCGTTTGGCTTAGCGGGAGAACCTACGAGCAGTACTTC
CDR3 protein: CSVWLSGRTYEQYF

V gene: TRBV2
J gene: TRBJ2-7
CDR3 length: 16
D gene: TRBD1
CDR3 DNA: TGTGCCAGCAGAGGCAGGGGGAATCTCCTTATCTACGAGCAGTACTTC
CDR3 protein: CASRGRGNLLIYEQYF

V gene: TRBV11-3
J gene: TRBJ2-1
CDR3 length: 14
D gene: TRBD2
CDR3 DNA: TGTGCCAGCGCCGGGGGGGACGGAGCAAATGAGCAGTTCTTC
CDR3 protein: CASAGGDGANEQFF

V gene: TRBV7-9
J gene: TRBJ2-7
CDR3 length: 14
D gene: NA
CDR3 DNA: TGTGCCAGCAGCTTAGGGGGCGCCGTCTACGAGCAGTACTTC
CDR3 protein: CASSLGGAVYEQYF

V gene: TRBV5-1
J gene: TRBJ2-5
CDR3 length: 13
D gene: TRBD1
CDR3 DNA: TGCGCCAGCAGCTCGACAGGGCAAGAGACCCAGTACTTC
CDR3 protein: CASSSTGQETQYF

V gene: TRBV29-1
J gene: TRBJ2-6
CDR3 length: 14
D gene: NA
CDR3 DNA: TGCAGCGTTCGCAGGGACTCTGGGGCCAACGTCCTGACTTTC
CDR3 protein: CSVRRDSGANVLTF

V gene: TRBV10-3
J gene: TRBJ2-3
CDR3 length: 14
D gene: NA
CDR3 DNA: TGTGCCATCAGTGATCGAGGGAGCACAGATACGCAGTATTTT
CDR3 protein: CAISDRGSTDTQYF

V gene: TRBV18
J gene: TRBJ1-1
CDR3 length: 13
D gene: TRBD1
CDR3 DNA: TGTGCCAGCTCAGGGACAGGGGCCGCTGAAGCTTTCTTT
CDR3 protein: CASSGTGAAEAFF

V gene: TRBV10-3
J gene: TRBJ1-1
CDR3 length: 13
D gene: TRBD1
CDR3 DNA: TGTGCCATCAGTGAAGACAGGGGGACTGAAGCTTTCTTT
CDR3 protein: CAISEDRGTEAFF

V gene: TRBV19
J gene: TRBJ1-2
CDR3 length: 13
D gene: NA
CDR3 DNA: TGTGCCAGTAGTCCCACTTCAGGCTATGGCTACACCTTC
CDR3 protein: CASSPTSGYGYTF

V gene: TRBV11-3
J gene: TRBJ1-6
CDR3 length: 17
D gene: NA
CDR3 DNA: TGTGCCAGCAGCTTAGATTCCGCAACTCTTTATAATTCACCCCTCCACTTT
CDR3 protein: CASSLDSATLYNSPLHF

V gene: TRBV2
J gene: TRBJ2-3
CDR3 length: 16
D gene: NA
CDR3 DNA: TGTGCCAGCAGTTCTAGCGTACCGGGAGCCGTAGATACGCAGTATTTT
CDR3 protein: CASSSSVPGAVDTQYF

V gene: TRBV7-9
J gene: TRBJ2-5
CDR3 length: 16
D gene: NA
CDR3 DNA: TGTGCCAGCAGCGGAGGGAGGTCGGGAGCGGGAGAGACCCAGTACTTC
CDR3 protein: CASSGGRSGAGETQYF

V gene: TRBV19
J gene: TRBJ2-7
CDR3 length: 15
D gene: NA
CDR3 DNA: TGTGCCAGTAGTATCAGAACAGGGCCTTCCTACGAGCAGTACTTC
CDR3 protein: CASSIRTGPSYEQYF

V gene: TRBV10-3
J gene: TRBJ2-1
CDR3 length: 15
D gene: NA
CDR3 DNA: TGTGCCATCAGTGAAGGACTGGATTCCTACAATGAGCAGTTCTTC
CDR3 protein: CAISEGLDSYNEQFF

V gene: TRBV7-9
J gene: TRBJ2-7
CDR3 length: 15
D gene: TRBD1
CDR3 DNA: TGTGCCAGCAGCTTAGGCGGGACAGGGCCCAACGAGCAGTACTTC
CDR3 protein: CASSLGGTGPNEQYF

V gene: TRBV6-6
J gene: TRBJ2-2
CDR3 length: 13
D gene: TRBD1
CDR3 DNA: TGTGCCAGCAGTCCAGGGGGTACCGGGGAGCTGTTTTTT
CDR3 protein: CASSPGGTGELFF

V gene: TRBV6-1
J gene: TRBJ2-7
CDR3 length: 16
D gene: NA
CDR3 DNA: TGTGCCAGCAGTGGTACAGTCCTGGCGGGGTCCTACGAGCAGTACTTC
CDR3 protein: CASSGTVLAGSYEQYF

V gene: TRBV11-2
J gene: TRBJ2-7
CDR3 length: 15
D gene: TRBD2
CDR3 DNA: TGTGCCAGCAGCTTAGATTCTAGCGGGGGCCTCGAGCAGTACTTC
CDR3 protein: CASSLDSSGGLEQYF

V gene: TRBV11-3
J gene: TRBJ2-5
CDR3 length: 15
D gene: NA
CDR3 DNA: TGTGCCAGCAGCTTGCAGCGCACGTACCAAGAGACCCAGTACTTC
CDR3 protein: CASSLQRTYQETQYF

V gene: TRBV27
J gene: TRBJ1-1
CDR3 length: 16
D gene: NA
CDR3 DNA: TGTGCCAGCACAGTAGGGCCAGGGAGGGCTAACACTGAAGCTTTCTTT
CDR3 protein: CASTVGPGRANTEAFF

V gene: TRBV11-2
J gene: TRBJ2-7
CDR3 length: 15
D gene: TRBD2
CDR3 DNA: TGTGCCAGCAGCCCCGGACTAGCGGTTGCCTACGAGCAGTACTTC
CDR3 protein: CASSPGLAVAYEQYF

V gene: TRBV28
J gene: TRBJ2-7
CDR3 length: 13
D gene: TRBD2
CDR3 DNA: TGTGCCAGCAGGAAAACTAGCGTATACGAGCAGTACTTC
CDR3 protein: CASRKTSVYEQYF

V gene: TRBV10-3
J gene: TRBJ2-2
CDR3 length: 13
D gene: NA
CDR3 DNA: TGTGCCACGCGGGACAGCAACACCGGGGAGCTGTTTTTT
CDR3 protein: CATRDSNTGELFF

V gene: TRBV30
J gene: TRBJ1-1
CDR3 length: 13
D gene: NA
CDR3 DNA: TGTGCCTGGAGTCTAACTATGAGCACTGAAGCTTTCTTT
CDR3 protein: CAWSLTMSTEAFF

V gene: TRBV5-1
J gene: TRBJ2-2
CDR3 length: 15
D gene: NA
CDR3 DNA: TGCGCCAGCAGCTTGGCCGAGAGGGTGACCGGGGAGCTGTTTTTT
CDR3 protein: CASSLAERVTGELFF

V gene: TRBV2
J gene: TRBJ2-5
CDR3 length: 17
D gene: NA
CDR3 DNA: TGTGCCAGCAGTGCCCCCCTACTACGGGGGACGCAAGGGACCCAGTACTTC
CDR3 protein: CASSAPLLRGTQGTQYF

V gene: TRBV6-1
J gene: TRBJ2-1
CDR3 length: 13
D gene: NA
CDR3 DNA: TGTGCCAGCAATGTCTTGAGGAACAATGAGCAGTTCTTC
CDR3 protein: CASNVLRNNEQFF

V gene: TRBV30
J gene: TRBJ2-7
CDR3 length: 12
D gene: TRBD2
CDR3 DNA: TGTGCCTGGGAAGCTAGCGGGTACGAGCAGTACTTC
CDR3 protein: CAWEASGYEQYF

V gene: TRBV10-3
J gene: TRBJ1-5
CDR3 length: 12
D gene: TRBD1
CDR3 DNA: TGTGCCACGGGACAGGACAATCAGCCCCAGCATTTT
CDR3 protein: CATGQDNQPQHF

V gene: TRBV14
J gene: TRBJ2-1
CDR3 length: 14
D gene: NA
CDR3 DNA: TGTGCCAGCAGCCAACTTAGCTCCTACAATGAGCAGTTCTTC
CDR3 protein: CASSQLSSYNEQFF

V gene: TRBV6-1
J gene: TRBJ2-6
CDR3 length: 20
D gene: NA
CDR3 DNA: TGTGCCAGCAGTGAAGCGCCCACCGGGACTTTGGGCTCTGGGGCCAACGTCCTGACTTTC
CDR3 protein: CASSEAPTGTLGSGANVLTF

V gene: TRBV6-5
J gene: TRBJ2-2
CDR3 length: 15
D gene: NA
CDR3 DNA: TGTGCCAGCAGTTACTCGGGACAGAACACCGGGGAGCTGTTTTTT
CDR3 protein: CASSYSGQNTGELFF

V gene: TRBV6-5
J gene: TRBJ2-7
CDR3 length: 14
D gene: TRBD2
CDR3 DNA: TGTGCCAGCAGTTACGCTAGCGGCTCCTACGAGCAGTACTTC
CDR3 protein: CASSYASGSYEQYF

V gene: TRBV6-5
J gene: TRBJ2-1
CDR3 length: 12
D gene: TRBD2
CDR3 DNA: TGTGCCAGCAGTTACGGACTAGCTGAGCAGTTCTTC
CDR3 protein: CASSYGLAEQFF

V gene: TRBV29-1
J gene: TRBJ2-3
CDR3 length: 14
D gene: NA
CDR3 DNA: TGCAGCTCTTTCGGACAGTTTAGCACAGATACGCAGTATTTT
CDR3 protein: CSSFGQFSTDTQYF

V gene: TRBV14
J gene: TRBJ2-1
CDR3 length: 15
D gene: TRBD2
CDR3 DNA: TGTGCCAGCAGCCGACTAGCGGGAGTAAACAATGAGCAGTTCTTC
CDR3 protein: CASSRLAGVNNEQFF

V gene: TRBV7-9
J gene: TRBJ2-5
CDR3 length: 17
D gene: TRBD2
CDR3 DNA: TGTGCCAGCAGCTCATGGACTAGCGGGAGGGTGGGAGAGACCCAGTACTTC
CDR3 protein: CASSSWTSGRVGETQYF

V gene: TRBV21-1
J gene: TRBJ1-2
CDR3 length: 17
D gene: NA
CDR3 DNA: TGTGCCAGCAGCCTTCGGACAGGGAATCCCCTAAAGGATGGCTACACCTTC
CDR3 protein: CASSLRTGNPLKDGYTF

V gene: TRBV2
J gene: TRBJ2-7
CDR3 length: 15
D gene: TRBD2
CDR3 DNA: TGTGCCAACCTGAGGACAGGGACTAGCGGAAACGAGCAGTACTTC
CDR3 protein: CANLRTGTSGNEQYF

V gene: TRBV11-2
J gene: TRBJ1-5
CDR3 length: 15
D gene: NA
CDR3 DNA: TGTGCCAGCAGCTTAGTGGAAGGGGACAATCAGCCCCAGCATTTT
CDR3 protein: CASSLVEGDNQPQHF

V gene: TRBV6-1
J gene: TRBJ2-1
CDR3 length: 15
D gene: TRBD1
CDR3 DNA: TGTGCCAGCAGCCCGGGGACAGGGAACTACAATGAGCAGTTCTTC
CDR3 protein: CASSPGTGNYNEQFF

V gene: TRBV5-1
J gene: TRBJ2-7
CDR3 length: 17
D gene: TRBD2
CDR3 DNA: TGCGCCAGCAGCTTGAGGGTGGCTAGCGGGACCTCCTACGAGCAGTACTTC
CDR3 protein: CASSLRVASGTSYEQYF

V gene: TRBV13
J gene: TRBJ2-7
CDR3 length: 16
D gene: TRBD1
CDR3 DNA: TGTGCCAGCAGCCTAGGACAGGGGGCGAGGGGGTACGAGCAGTACTTC
CDR3 protein: CASSLGQGARGYEQYF

V gene: TRBV2
J gene: TRBJ2-3
CDR3 length: 13
D gene: NA
CDR3 DNA: TGTGCCAGCACGAGGGAATACACAGATACGCAGTATTTT
CDR3 protein: CASTREYTDTQYF

V gene: TRBV30
J gene: TRBJ2-7
CDR3 length: 14
D gene: TRBD2
CDR3 DNA: TGTGCCTGGTCTATTAGCGGGAGAAACTACGAGCAGTACTTC
CDR3 protein: CAWSISGRNYEQYF

V gene: TRBV7-2
J gene: TRBJ1-4
CDR3 length: 13
D gene: NA
CDR3 DNA: TGTGCCAGCAGCTTCGGGGTACAGGAAAAACTGTTTTTT
CDR3 protein: CASSFGVQEKLFF

V gene: TRBV4-3
J gene: TRBJ1-4
CDR3 length: 17
D gene: NA
CDR3 DNA: TGCGCCAGCAGCCAAGACATGGAGGCAGGACTGGGGGAAAAACTGTTTTTT
CDR3 protein: CASSQDMEAGLGEKLFF